What follows are 2 T cell receptor beta chains derived from one specimen sequenced in a study of OX40 agonist ivuxolimab in advanced cancers. The table came from immunoSEQ multiplex PCR; TCRdb's copy has only in-frame clones and leaves some out. The table lists around 100,000 clones, approximately 89% of them singletons, with 0.54% in the top ten. The material was CD4+ or CD8+ T cells sorted from blood, obtained in a trial of the OX40 agonist ivuxolimab. The receptors derive from an adult with an advanced solid tumor such as melanoma, head and neck, liver or kidney cancer.

This clone was seen more than once but under ten times. The CDR3 DNA sequence: TGTGCCAGCAGCTTAGCGGCTCGCCACGAGCAGTACTTC. Amino acids: CASSLAARHEQYF. V usage is TRBV7-2 and J usage is TRBJ2-7; D not resolved. This CDR3 has 13 residues. CDR1 SGHTA and CDR2 FQGNSA come from the germline V gene. V was cut by 0 bases and J by 5 bases, with 8 bases left in between.

The genes are TRBV6-5 and TRBJ2-3, with D maybe TRBD1 (7 bases). The CDR3 contains 15 residues. V was shortened by 2 bases and J by 8 bases, with 17 bases between the two germline ends. Germline CDR1 is MNHEY and CDR2 is SVGAGI. The CDR3 here is CASSYLTGRRITQYF. CDR3 nucleotides: TGTGCCAGCAGTTACCTGACAGGGAGGAGAATTACGCAGTATTTT.